The 2 T cell receptor beta chains given below trace back to one sample, sequenced in a study of blood T cell repertoires in COVID-19. This table comes from immunoSEQ multiplex PCR, and its TCRdb copy is limited to in-frame clones, with some not included. The repertoire has 250,000 to 300,000 clones, about 87% of them found once; the top ten carry about 10%. The sequenced material came from peripheral blood. The source is a woman aged 70-85 years with COVID-19, enrolled during active disease.

Only one count was recorded for this clone. The chain combines TRBV5-4 with TRBJ2-3; the D gene is possibly TRBD1 (6 bases). Trimming removed 5 bases at V and 0 bases at J, with 13 bases between. This CDR3 has 15 amino acids. In germline, CDR1 is SGHNT, CDR2 YYREEE (reference sequence). CDR3 nucleotides: TGTGCCAGCAGAAAGGACAGCCCTAGCACAGATACGCAGTATTTT. It specifies CASRKDSPSTDTQYF.

V gene TRBV4-2 combines with J gene TRBJ1-5; 9 bases are a match to TRBD1. Per the germline V gene, CDR1 is LGHNA and CDR2 is YNFKEQ. This CDR3 is built from 17 residues. V lost 4 bases, J lost 0 bases, and 7 bases stayed unmatched. The CDR3 DNA reads TGTGCCAGCAGCCCGGGACAGGGTTTGGATAGCAATCAGCCCCAGCATTTT. The encoded protein is CASSPGQGLDSNQPQHF.